These T cell receptor beta chains were read from a single sample in a study of T cells in Graves' hyperthyroidism and ophthalmopathy. TCRdb redid the calling of the multiplex PCR reads with MiXCR, one entry per CDR3 protein. The data show roughly 700,000 distinct CDR3 sequences, 15% to 20% seen once. Sequenced input: blood. These receptors all come from a man aged 50 or older with Graves' hyperthyroidism. Both conserved end residues are part of each CDR3. A D gene is named only where the DNA matches it firmly. Part of the rows lack a size; the others show once, few, many or a class for expanded clones.

V,size,J,D,CDR3,DNA
TRBV28,few,TRBJ1-2,-,CASSLGTPNGYTF,TGTGCCAGCAGTTTAGGGACCCCAAATGGCTACACCTTC
TRBV27,many,TRBJ2-2,TRBD2,CASSSHNTGLAGTGELFF,TGTGCCAGCAGTTCCCACAATACGGGACTAGCAGGGACCGGGGAGCTGTTTTTT
TRBV13,-,TRBJ2-3,-,CASSQPGRGTDTQYF,TGTGCCAGCAGCCAGCCGGGTAGAGGCACAGATACGCAGTATTTT
TRBV3-1,few,TRBJ1-6,-,CASSVSGTSYNSPLHF,TGTGCCAGCAGCGTGTCAGGGACTTCCTATAATTCACCCCTCCACTTT
TRBV13,many,TRBJ2-7,TRBD2,CASSKTSGIAYEQYF,TGTGCCAGCAGCAAGACTAGCGGGATTGCCTACGAGCAGTACTTC
TRBV24-1,many,TRBJ2-5,-,CATSDPQGKEETQYF,TGTGCCACCAGTGATCCTCAGGGGAAAGAAGAGACCCAGTACTTC
TRBV7-7,-,TRBJ2-1,-,CASSPRETTYNEQFF,TGTGCTAGCAGCCCCAGGGAGACGACCTACAATGAGCAGTTCTTC
TRBV29-1,few,TRBJ1-1,-,CSAMGGQRTEAFF,TGCAGCGCCATGGGGGGCCAGCGCACTGAAGCTTTCTTT
TRBV3-1,few,TRBJ2-1,TRBD1,CASSQVGTGGYNEQFF,TGTGCCAGCAGCCAAGTGGGGACAGGGGGCTACAATGAGCAGTTCTTC
TRBV5-1,many,TRBJ1-1,-,CASSQTLNTEAFF,TGTGCCAGCAGTCAGACACTGAACACTGAAGCTTTCTTT
TRBV28,many,TRBJ2-7,-,CASSTGMILEQYF,TGTGCCAGCAGCACCGGGATGATCCTAGAGCAGTACTTC
TRBV4-3,-,TRBJ2-4,TRBD2,CASSQVRGEGAKNIQYF,TGCGCCAGCAGCCAAGTGCGGGGGGAGGGAGCCAAAAACATTCAGTACTTC
TRBV12-3/TRBV12-4,many,TRBJ1-1,TRBD1,CASIPGQGNTEAFF,TGTGCCAGCATTCCGGGACAGGGTAACACTGAAGCTTTCTTT
TRBV12-3/TRBV12-4,-,TRBJ1-5,-,CASSANLGSKMSGSNQPQHF,TGTGCCAGCAGTGCAAACTTGGGTTCCAAAATGAGCGGTAGCAATCAGCCCCAGCATTTT
TRBV6-1,few,TRBJ1-5,-,CASSVRAQPQHF,TGTGCCAGCAGTGTAAGGGCCCAGCCCCAGCATTTT
TRBV2,many,TRBJ2-5,TRBD2,CASIEWLAGAGETQYF,TGTGCCAGCATCGAATGGTTAGCGGGAGCTGGGGAGACCCAGTACTTC
TRBV5-1,-,TRBJ2-7,-,CASRLNYEQYF,TGCGCCAGCAGGCTGAACTACGAGCAGTACTTC
TRBV20-1,many,TRBJ1-6,-,CSAHQGSYNSPLHF,TGCAGTGCTCACCAGGGTTCCTATAATTCACCCCTCCACTTT
TRBV10-3,few,TRBJ2-2,TRBD1,CAIMDRADTGELFF,TGTGCCATCATGGACAGGGCGGACACCGGGGAGCTGTTTTTT
TRBV27,few,TRBJ2-7,-,CATRQVYSYEQYF,TGTGCCACTCGACAGGTCTATTCCTACGAGCAGTACTTC
TRBV28,many,TRBJ2-7,TRBD1,CASRRGGSYEQYF,TGTGCCAGCAGGAGAGGGGGCAGCTACGAGCAGTACTTC
TRBV27,many,TRBJ1-1,-,CASSSNRLLDTEAFF,TGTGCCAGCAGTTCAAACCGGCTTCTTGACACTGAAGCTTTCTTT
TRBV10-2,few,TRBJ1-5,-,CASGSGPSRPQHF,TGCGCCAGCGGCTCCGGACCTTCTCGGCCCCAGCATTTT
TRBV14,once,TRBJ2-7,TRBD2,CASSPTSGNIYEQYF,TGTGCCAGCAGCCCGACTAGCGGAAATATCTACGAGCAGTACTTC
TRBV28,many,TRBJ2-3,TRBD2,CASSSIAGGTDTQYF,TGTGCCAGCAGTTCGATAGCGGGAGGCACAGATACGCAGTATTTT
TRBV9,many,TRBJ1-2,-,CASSAPQGGYGYTF,TGTGCCAGCAGCGCTCCCCAGGGTGGCTATGGCTACACCTTC
TRBV7-9,-,TRBJ1-4,TRBD1,CASSSQGVEKLFF,TGTGCCAGCAGCTCTCAGGGGGTAGAAAAACTGTTTTTT
TRBV25-1,few,TRBJ2-3,-,CASRLNGGVTDTQYF,TGTGCCAGCAGGTTAAACGGCGGCGTCACAGATACGCAGTATTTT
TRBV19,-,TRBJ2-2,-,CASSTTVGSTGELFF,TGTGCCAGTAGTACCACGGTGGGTAGTACCGGGGAGCTGTTTTTT
TRBV5-5,-,TRBJ1-1,-,CASSARDIQAFF,TGTGCCAGCTCCGCCCGGGACATTCAAGCTTTCTTT
TRBV27,many,TRBJ2-7,-,CASSWGYEQYF,TGTGCCAGCAGTTGGGGTTACGAGCAGTACTTC
TRBV28,many,TRBJ2-1,-,CASSFWRDQYNEQFF,TGTGCCAGCAGTTTTTGGCGAGACCAATACAATGAGCAGTTCTTC
TRBV6-2/TRBV6-3,-,TRBJ2-7,-,CASSYLDSPYEQYF,TGTGCCAGCAGTTACTTGGATTCCCCCTACGAGCAGTACTTC
TRBV28,many,TRBJ2-1,-,CASSLNPDYRQEQFF,TGTGCCAGCAGCCTTAATCCCGACTACAGACAAGAGCAGTTCTTC
TRBV5-1,many,TRBJ1-1,-,CASSRDREAFF,TGCGCCAGCAGCAGAGACAGGGAAGCTTTCTTT
TRBV30,many,TRBJ2-7,-,CAWNRDAYEQYF,TGTGCCTGGAACCGGGACGCCTACGAGCAGTACTTC
TRBV7-2,many,TRBJ2-1,TRBD2,CASSATSGRFEQFF,TGTGCCAGCAGCGCGACTAGCGGGAGGTTCGAGCAGTTCTTC
TRBV5-5,few,TRBJ2-7,-,CASSLYGGEAAQYF,TGTGCCAGCAGCTTATATGGTGGGGAGGCGGCGCAGTACTTC
TRBV7-2,many,TRBJ2-1,TRBD2,CASGEREINEQFF,TGTGCCAGCGGGGAGCGGGAGATAAATGAGCAGTTCTTC
TRBV28,many,TRBJ1-2,TRBD1,CASSFLQGGVYGYTF,TGTGCCAGCAGTTTTTTACAGGGGGGCGTCTATGGCTACACCTTC
TRBV24-1,many,TRBJ2-3,TRBD2,CATSDLESSGRLHTQYF,TGTGCCACCAGTGATCTGGAGTCGAGCGGGAGGCTTCATACGCAGTATTTT
TRBV5-1,few,TRBJ2-7,-,CASSLTVSRGDEQYF,TGCGCCAGCAGCTTGACAGTATCTCGTGGGGACGAGCAGTACTTC
TRBV28,many,TRBJ2-7,-,CASSLPPRSDEQYF,TGTGCCAGCAGTTTGCCACCGCGGAGCGACGAGCAGTACTTC
TRBV6-1,-,TRBJ2-6,TRBD1,CASMGDRGNLPFSGANVLTF,TGTGCCAGCATGGGGGACAGGGGAAATCTGCCGTTTTCTGGGGCCAACGTCCTGACTTTC
TRBV10-3,few,TRBJ2-7,-,CATTPLERAPAYEQYF,TGTGCCACCACACCTCTTGAGCGGGCCCCCGCTTACGAGCAGTACTTC
TRBV6-1,few,TRBJ1-2,-,CASSELGGVSGYTF,TGTGCCAGCAGTGAACTGGGGGGCGTTAGCGGCTACACCTTC
TRBV28,-,TRBJ2-2,TRBD2,CASRLNLPTSPSEELFF,TGTGCCAGCAGACTCAATTTACCGACTAGCCCATCCGAGGAGCTGTTTTTT
TRBV30,many,TRBJ2-7,-,CAWSSTYEQYF,TGTGCCTGGAGTTCTACATACGAGCAGTACTTC
TRBV7-9,many,TRBJ2-7,TRBD2,CASSPAGVKEQYF,TGTGCCAGCAGTCCCGCGGGAGTGAAGGAGCAGTACTTC
TRBV27,few,TRBJ2-1,-,CTSSLTSSYNEQFF,TGTACCAGCAGCCTTACTAGCTCCTACAATGAGCAGTTCTTC
TRBV12-3/TRBV12-4,many,TRBJ1-1,-,CASSLVGSSNTEAFF,TGTGCCAGCAGTTTGGTAGGGTCCTCGAACACTGAAGCTTTCTTT
TRBV29-1,-,TRBJ2-3,TRBD2,CSALAAWSTDTQYF,TGCAGCGCCCTAGCGGCCTGGTCCACAGATACGCAGTATTTT
TRBV7-9,-,TRBJ2-1,TRBD2,CASSLEAGVANNEQFF,TGTGCCAGCAGCTTAGAAGCGGGGGTGGCCAACAATGAGCAGTTCTTC
TRBV27,-,TRBJ2-5,TRBD2,CASSGTNQETQYF,TGTGCCAGCAGTGGGACTAACCAAGAGACCCAGTACTTC
TRBV4-2,few,TRBJ2-5,-,CASSQDRANQETQYF,TGTGCCAGCAGCCAAGATCGAGCGAACCAAGAGACCCAGTACTTC
TRBV29-1,-,TRBJ2-7,-,CSVRPADYEQYF,TGCAGCGTTCGGCCGGCGGACTACGAGCAGTACTTC
TRBV7-6,many,TRBJ1-5,-,CASSSSDFLAFNQPQHF,TGTGCCAGCAGCTCTTCGGACTTTCTGGCTTTCAATCAGCCCCAGCATTTT